The entry that follows covers one T cell receptor beta chain sequence. Its cognate antigen is unknown. The V and J ends lost 5 bases and 6 bases, in that order; junction bases with no gene match: 6. Germline-derived CDR1 and CDR2 are SGHTA and FQGTGA. The CDR3 is 14 amino acids. The data derive from a study of T cell responses to AZD1222 COVID-19 vaccine. The study, taken as a whole, reports: Spike regions recognized by vaccine-associated CD4 TCRs spanned the protein, led by 160-218 and 743-854. Receipt of two AZD1222 doses was followed by a rise in Spike-specific TCR breadth and depth. Per reports, nearly half of all spike-specific TCRs target regions that are unmutated in variants.

TCRdb's copy holds only in-frame clones and misses some; the assay was immunoSEQ multiplex PCR. The sample holds 150,000 to 180,000 clones, roughly nine tenths seen once. The origin of this receptor is an adult in good health. The sequences come from peripheral blood, collected on day 0 of MenACWY control vaccination. The chain recombines TRBV7-3 with TRBJ2-1, with 8 nucleotides matching TRBD1. In DNA, the CDR3 is TGTGCCAGCAGCCAATCGACAGGGGCCAATGAGCAGTTCTTC. It yields the protein CASSQSTGANEQFF.